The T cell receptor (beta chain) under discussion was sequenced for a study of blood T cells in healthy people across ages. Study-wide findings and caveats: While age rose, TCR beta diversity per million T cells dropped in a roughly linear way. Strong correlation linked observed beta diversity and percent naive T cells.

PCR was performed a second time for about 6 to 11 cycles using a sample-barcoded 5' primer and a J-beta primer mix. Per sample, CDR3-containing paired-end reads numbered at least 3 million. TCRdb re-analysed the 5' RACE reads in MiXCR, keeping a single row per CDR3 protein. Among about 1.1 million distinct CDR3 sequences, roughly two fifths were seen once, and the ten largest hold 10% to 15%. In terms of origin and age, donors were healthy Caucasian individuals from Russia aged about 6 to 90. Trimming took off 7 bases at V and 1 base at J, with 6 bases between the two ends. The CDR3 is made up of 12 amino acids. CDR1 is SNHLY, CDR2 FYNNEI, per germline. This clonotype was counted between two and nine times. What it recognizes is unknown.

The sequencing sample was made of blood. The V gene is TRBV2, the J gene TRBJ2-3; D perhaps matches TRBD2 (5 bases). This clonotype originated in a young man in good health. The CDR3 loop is CASMRGTDTQYF. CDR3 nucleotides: TGTGCCAGCATGCGGGGCACAGATACGCAGTATTTT.